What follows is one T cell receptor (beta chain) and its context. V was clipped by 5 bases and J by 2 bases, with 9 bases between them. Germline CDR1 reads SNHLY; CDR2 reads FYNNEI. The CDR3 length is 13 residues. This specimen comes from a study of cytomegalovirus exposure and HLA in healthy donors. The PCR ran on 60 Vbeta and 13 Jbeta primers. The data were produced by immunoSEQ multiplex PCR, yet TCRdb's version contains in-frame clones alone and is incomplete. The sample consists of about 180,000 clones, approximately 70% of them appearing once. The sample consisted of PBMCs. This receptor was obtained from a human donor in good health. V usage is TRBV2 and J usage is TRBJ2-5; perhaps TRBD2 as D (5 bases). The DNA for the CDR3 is TGTGCCAGCAGTAGACTATTTCAAGAGACCCAGTACTTC. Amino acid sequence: CASSRLFQETQYF.